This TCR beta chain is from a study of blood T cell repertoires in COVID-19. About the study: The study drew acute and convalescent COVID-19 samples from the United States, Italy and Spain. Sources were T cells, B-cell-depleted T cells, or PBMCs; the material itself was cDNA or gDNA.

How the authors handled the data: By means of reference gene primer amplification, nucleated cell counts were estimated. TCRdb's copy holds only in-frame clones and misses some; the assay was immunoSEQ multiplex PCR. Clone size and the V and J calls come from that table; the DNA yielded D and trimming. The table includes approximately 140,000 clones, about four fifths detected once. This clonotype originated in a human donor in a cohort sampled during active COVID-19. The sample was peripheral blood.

The CDR3 region is CASSSGYGSYNSPLHF. The CDR3 nucleotides read TGTGCCAGCAGCTCGGGTTACGGGTCCTATAATTCACCCCTCCACTTT. The rearrangement links TRBV11-2 to TRBJ1-6; D remains unclear. The germline V gene encodes CDR1 SGHAT and CDR2 FQNNGV. The V end lost 4 bases, the J end lost 1 base, and 11 bases lay between the germline ends. This CDR3 region has 16 residues. Full variable domain (remainder filled in from reference TRBV11-2 and TRBJ1-6): EAGVAQSPRYKIIEKRQSVAFWCNPISGHATLYWYQQILGQGPKLLIQFQNNGVVDDSQLPKDRFSAERLKGVDSTLKIQPAKLEDSAVYLCASSSGYGSYNSPLHFGNGTRLTVT.